The rows below give T cell receptor beta chains drawn from one sample of a study of identical twins. TCRdb fed the 5' RACE reads into MiXCR, producing one record per CDR3 protein. The sample has roughly 1.6 million distinct CDR3 sequences, about 32% seen once; the top ten hold over 0.25%. Sequenced: cord blood. These receptor sequences come from a newborn girl in good health. CDR3s include the opening cysteine and the closing phenylalanine or tryptophan. The D gene is left open where the match is weak. Clone size is shown for a subset of rows, as once, few, many or a class of expanded clone.

v_gene	abundance	d_gene	j_gene	CDR3nt	CDR3aa
TRBV6-1	few	TRBD1	TRBJ2-7	TGTGCCAGCGGCGGGACAGGGGGCAATAGCGGTTACGAGCAGTACTTC	CASGGTGGNSGYEQYF
TRBV6-1	-	-	TRBJ2-1	TGTGCCAGCAGCGCACTTTGGGGGGTGCGTTTAAGCTCCTACAATGAGCAGTTCTTC	CASSALWGVRLSSYNEQFF
TRBV3-1	few	-	TRBJ2-5	TGTGCCAGCAGCAAAAGATCCGGCCACCAAGAGACCCAGTACTTC	CASSKRSGHQETQYF
TRBV20-1	-	TRBD2	TRBJ2-2	TGCAGTGCTAGAGCCCCGAGGACTAGCCGCGCCGGGGAGCTGTTTTTT	CSARAPRTSRAGELFF
TRBV2	many	-	TRBJ2-3	TGTGCCAGCAGAGTTCACAGGCTAAGCACAGATACGCAGTATTTT	CASRVHRLSTDTQYF
TRBV13	few	TRBD2	TRBJ2-7	TGTGCCAGCAGCCCCTGGACTAGCGGGGCGATCGAGCAGTACTTC	CASSPWTSGAIEQYF
TRBV5-6	-	-	TRBJ1-2	TGTGCCAGCAGCAGCCTTGGGGGCACTACTAACTATGGCTACACCTTC	CASSSLGGTTNYGYTF
TRBV4-2	-	-	TRBJ2-7	TGTGCCAGCAGCCAAGATGAGGACGGCTCCTACGAGCAGTACTTC	CASSQDEDGSYEQYF
TRBV9	-	-	TRBJ1-2	TGTGCCAGCAGCGCAAATTCCCGCGCCCCTTATGGCTACACCTTC	CASSANSRAPYGYTF
TRBV28	-	TRBD2	TRBJ2-1	TGTGCCAGTTCTGGACTAGCGGGAGGCCGATCCTACAATGGGCAGTTCTTC	CASSGLAGGRSYNGQFF
TRBV29-1	many	-	TRBJ1-2	TGCAGCGTTGACAACTATGGCTACACCTTC	CSVDNYGYTF
TRBV7-6	-	-	TRBJ2-1	TGTGCCAGCAGCTTCTCTCACCGGGTCGCCCTAACCTACAATGAGCAGTTCTTC	CASSFSHRVALTYNEQFF
TRBV3-1	few	-	TRBJ2-7	TGTGCCAGCAGCCAAGACGCGACCGAGCAGTACTTC	CASSQDATEQYF
TRBV12-3/TRBV12-4	-	TRBD2	TRBJ2-2	TGTGCCAGCAGTTTTAGACTAGCGTACACCGGGGAGCTGTTTTTT	CASSFRLAYTGELFF
TRBV20-1	-	TRBD2	TRBJ2-1	TGCAGTGCTAGAGATCCGGTAGCGGGGGGGAAGCAGTTCTTC	CSARDPVAGGKQFF
TRBV29-1	many	-	TRBJ1-2	TGCAGCGTTGACCAGAAGCTAACTGGTTATGGCTACACCTTC	CSVDQKLTGYGYTF